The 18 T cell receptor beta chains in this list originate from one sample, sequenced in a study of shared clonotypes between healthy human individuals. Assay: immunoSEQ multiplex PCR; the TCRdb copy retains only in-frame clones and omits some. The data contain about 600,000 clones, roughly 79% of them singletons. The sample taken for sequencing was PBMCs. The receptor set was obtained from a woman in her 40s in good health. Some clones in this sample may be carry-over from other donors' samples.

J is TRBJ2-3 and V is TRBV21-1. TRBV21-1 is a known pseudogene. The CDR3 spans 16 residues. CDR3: CASSKQTVASTDTQYF. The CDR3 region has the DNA TGTGCCAGCAGCAAACAGACGGTTGCTAGCACAGATACGCAGTATTTT.

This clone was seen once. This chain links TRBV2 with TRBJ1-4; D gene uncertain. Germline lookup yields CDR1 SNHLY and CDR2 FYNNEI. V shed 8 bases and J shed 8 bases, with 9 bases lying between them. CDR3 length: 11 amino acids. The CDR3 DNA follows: TGTGCCAGCCAGGACGGAGAAAAACTGTTTTTT. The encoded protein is CASQDGEKLFF.

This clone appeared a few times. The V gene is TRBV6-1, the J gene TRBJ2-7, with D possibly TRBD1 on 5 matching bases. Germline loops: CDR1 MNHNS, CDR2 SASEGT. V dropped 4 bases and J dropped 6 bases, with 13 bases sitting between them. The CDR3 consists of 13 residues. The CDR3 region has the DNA TGTGCCAGCAGTGGCAGGACAACTTTCGAGCAGTACTTC. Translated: CASSGRTTFEQYF.

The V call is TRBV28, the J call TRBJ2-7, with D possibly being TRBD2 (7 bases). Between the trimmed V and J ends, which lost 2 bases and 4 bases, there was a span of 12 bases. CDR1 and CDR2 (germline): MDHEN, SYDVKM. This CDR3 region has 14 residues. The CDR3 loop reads CASSLQRGAYEQYF. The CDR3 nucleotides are TGTGCCAGCAGTTTACAACGGGGGGCATACGAGCAGTACTTC. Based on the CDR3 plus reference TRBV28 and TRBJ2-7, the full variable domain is DVKVTQSSRYLVKRTGEKVFLECVQDMDHENMFWYRQDPGLGLRLIYFSYDVKMKEKGDIPEGYSVSREKKERFSLILESASTNQTSMYLCASSLQRGAYEQYFGPGTRLTVT.

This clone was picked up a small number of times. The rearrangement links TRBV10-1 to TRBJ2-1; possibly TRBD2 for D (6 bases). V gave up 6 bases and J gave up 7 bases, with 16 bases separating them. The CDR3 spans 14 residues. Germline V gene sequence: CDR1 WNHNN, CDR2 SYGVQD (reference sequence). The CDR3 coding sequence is TGCGCCAGCAGCAGGAGGGCCTTTTCGAATGAGCAGTTCTTC. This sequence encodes CASSRRAFSNEQFF.

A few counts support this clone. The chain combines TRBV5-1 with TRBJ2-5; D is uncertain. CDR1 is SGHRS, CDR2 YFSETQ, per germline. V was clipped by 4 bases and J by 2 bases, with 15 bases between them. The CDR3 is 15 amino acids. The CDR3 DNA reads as TGCGCCAGCAGCCCCACCTTCCCCGGACAAGAGACCCAGTACTTC. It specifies CASSPTFPGQETQYF.

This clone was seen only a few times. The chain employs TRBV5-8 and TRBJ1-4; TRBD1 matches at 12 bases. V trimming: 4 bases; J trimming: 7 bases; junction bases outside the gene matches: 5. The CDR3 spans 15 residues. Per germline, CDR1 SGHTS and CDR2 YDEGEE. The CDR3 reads CASSPGTGGGEKLFF. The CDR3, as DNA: TGTGCCAGCAGCCCGGGGACAGGGGGCGGTGAAAAACTGTTTTTT.

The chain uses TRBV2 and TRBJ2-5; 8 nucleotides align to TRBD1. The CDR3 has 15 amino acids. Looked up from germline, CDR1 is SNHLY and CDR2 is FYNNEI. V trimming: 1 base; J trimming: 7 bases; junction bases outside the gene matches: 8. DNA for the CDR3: TGTGCCAGCAGTGAAGGTGGACAGGGCCTGGTGACCCAGTACTTC. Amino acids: CASSEGGQGLVTQYF.

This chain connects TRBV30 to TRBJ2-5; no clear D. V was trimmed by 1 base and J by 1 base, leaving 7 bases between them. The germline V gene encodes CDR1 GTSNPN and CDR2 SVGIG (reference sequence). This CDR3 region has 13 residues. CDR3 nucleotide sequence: TGTGCCTGGAGTGAAGTGGTCCAAGAGACCCAGTACTTC. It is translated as CAWSEVVQETQYF.

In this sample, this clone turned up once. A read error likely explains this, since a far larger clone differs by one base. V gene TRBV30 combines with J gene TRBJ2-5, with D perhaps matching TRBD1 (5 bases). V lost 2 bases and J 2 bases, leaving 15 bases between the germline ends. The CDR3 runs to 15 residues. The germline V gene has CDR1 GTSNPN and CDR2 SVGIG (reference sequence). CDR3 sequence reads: CAWSPGQGLQETQYF. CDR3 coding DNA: TGTGCCTGGAGTCCCGGGCAGGGATTGCAAGAGACCCAGTACTTC.

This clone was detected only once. As DNA, the CDR3 is TGCAGCGTTGAAGTTCCGCCAGGGGAAAATGAAAAACTGTTTTTT. Protein product: CSVEVPPGENEKLFF. This chain joins TRBV29-1 and TRBJ1-4; D perhaps matches TRBD1 (6 bases). CDR1 and CDR2 from the germline V gene are SQVTM and ANQGSEA. The CDR3 totals 15 residues. Between the trimmed V and J ends, which lost 1 base and 5 bases, there was a span of 14 bases.

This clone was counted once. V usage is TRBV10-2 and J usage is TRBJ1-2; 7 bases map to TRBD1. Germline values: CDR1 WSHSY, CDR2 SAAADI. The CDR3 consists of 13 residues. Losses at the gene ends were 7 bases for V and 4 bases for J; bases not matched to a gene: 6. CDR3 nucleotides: TGCGCCAGCATGACAGGGTCCGGCTATGGCTACACCTTC. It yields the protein CASMTGSGYGYTF.

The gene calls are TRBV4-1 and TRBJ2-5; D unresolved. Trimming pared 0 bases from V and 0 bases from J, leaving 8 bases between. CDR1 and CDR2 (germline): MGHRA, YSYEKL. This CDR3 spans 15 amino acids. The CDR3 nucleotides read TGCGCCAGCAGCCAAGATGCGACATACCAAGAGACCCAGTACTTC. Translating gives CASSQDATYQETQYF.

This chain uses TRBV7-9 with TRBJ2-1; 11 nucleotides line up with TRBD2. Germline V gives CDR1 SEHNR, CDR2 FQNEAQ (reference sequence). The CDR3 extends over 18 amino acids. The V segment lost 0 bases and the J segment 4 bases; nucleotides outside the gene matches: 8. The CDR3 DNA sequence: TGTGCCAGCAGCTTAGCGTCCCCGGGACTAGCGGCTTACAATGAGCAGTTCTTC. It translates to CASSLASPGLAAYNEQFF.

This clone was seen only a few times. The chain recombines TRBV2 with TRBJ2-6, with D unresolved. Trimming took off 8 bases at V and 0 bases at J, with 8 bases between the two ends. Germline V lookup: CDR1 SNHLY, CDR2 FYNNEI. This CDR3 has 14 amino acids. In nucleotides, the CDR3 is TGTGCCAGCCTCTTTTTCTCTGGGGCCAACGTCCTGACTTTC. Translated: CASLFFSGANVLTF.

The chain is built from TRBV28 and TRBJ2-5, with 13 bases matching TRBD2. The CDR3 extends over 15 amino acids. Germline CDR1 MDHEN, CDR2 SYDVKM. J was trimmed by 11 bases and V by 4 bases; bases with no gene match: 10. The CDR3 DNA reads TGTGCCAGCAGTTCCCAACTAGCGGGAGGGCCTCATCAGTACTTC. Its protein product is CASSSQLAGGPHQYF.

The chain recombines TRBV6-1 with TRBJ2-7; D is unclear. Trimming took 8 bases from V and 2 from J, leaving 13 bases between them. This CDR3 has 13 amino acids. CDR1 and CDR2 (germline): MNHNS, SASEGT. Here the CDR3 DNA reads TGTGCCAGCTTGGACCTTTCGACCTACGAGCAGTACTTC. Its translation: CASLDLSTYEQYF.

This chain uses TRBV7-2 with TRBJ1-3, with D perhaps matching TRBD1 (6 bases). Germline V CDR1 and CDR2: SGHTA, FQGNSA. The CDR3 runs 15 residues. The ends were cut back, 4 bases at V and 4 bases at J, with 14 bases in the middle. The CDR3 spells CASSSQTGLGNTIYF. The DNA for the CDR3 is TGTGCCAGCAGCTCCCAAACAGGGTTGGGAAACACCATATATTTT.